The present T cell receptor (beta chain) was sequenced within a study of cytomegalovirus exposure and HLA in healthy donors. With 60 Vbeta and 13 Jbeta primers, the PCR was carried out. Clones were read by immunoSEQ multiplex PCR, and TCRdb kept only the in-frame ones, dropping some. Among about 190,000 clones listed, around 67% were seen once. Looked up from germline, CDR1 is MNHNS and CDR2 is SASEGT. Trimming cost V 3 bases and J 4 bases; bases outside gene matches: 7. This CDR3 has 15 amino acids. The V call is TRBV6-1, the J call TRBJ1-2; 8 positions match TRBD1. The source of this sequence is a woman aged 25 to 39 in good health and CMV-seropositive. The sequenced material came from PBMCs. The CDR3 sequence is CASSEGQGASYGYTF. In DNA form, the CDR3 reads TGTGCCAGCAGTGAGGGGCAGGGGGCTAGCTATGGCTACACCTTC.